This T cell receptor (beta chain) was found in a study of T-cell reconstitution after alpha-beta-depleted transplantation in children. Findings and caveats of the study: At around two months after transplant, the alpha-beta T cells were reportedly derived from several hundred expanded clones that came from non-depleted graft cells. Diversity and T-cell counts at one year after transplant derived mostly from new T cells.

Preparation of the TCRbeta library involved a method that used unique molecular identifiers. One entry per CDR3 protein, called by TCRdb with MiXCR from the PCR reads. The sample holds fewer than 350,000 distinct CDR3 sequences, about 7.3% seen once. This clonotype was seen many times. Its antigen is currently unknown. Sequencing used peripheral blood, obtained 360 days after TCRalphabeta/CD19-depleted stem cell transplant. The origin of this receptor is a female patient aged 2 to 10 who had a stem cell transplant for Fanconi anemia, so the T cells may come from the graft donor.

In nucleotides, the CDR3 is TGCGCCAGCATTTTGCCTAGCACAGATACGCAGTATTTT. Translation gives CASILPSTDTQYF. The gene calls are TRBV10-2 and TRBJ2-3; D gene uncertain. The CDR3 loop spans 13 amino acids. Trimming removed 7 bases at V and 0 bases at J, with 8 bases between. Germline V gene lookup returns CDR1 WSHSY and CDR2 SAAADI.